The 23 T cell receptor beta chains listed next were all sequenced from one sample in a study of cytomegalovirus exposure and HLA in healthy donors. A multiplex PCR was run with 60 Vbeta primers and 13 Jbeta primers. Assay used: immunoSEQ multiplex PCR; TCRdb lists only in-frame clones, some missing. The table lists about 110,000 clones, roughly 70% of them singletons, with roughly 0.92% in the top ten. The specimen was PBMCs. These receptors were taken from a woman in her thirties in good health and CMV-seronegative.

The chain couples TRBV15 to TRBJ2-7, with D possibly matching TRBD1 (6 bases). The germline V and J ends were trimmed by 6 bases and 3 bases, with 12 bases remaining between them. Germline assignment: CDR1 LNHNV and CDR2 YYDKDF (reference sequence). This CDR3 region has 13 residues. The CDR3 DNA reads TGTGCCACCAGGGGGGCGTTAGGCTACGAGCAGTACTTC. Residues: CATRGALGYEQYF. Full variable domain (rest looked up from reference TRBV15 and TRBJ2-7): DAMVIQNPRYQVTQFGKPVTLSCSQTLNHNVMYWYQQKSSQAPKLLFHYYDKDFNNEADTPDNFQSRRPNTSFCFLDIRSPGLGDTAMYLCATRGALGYEQYFGPGTRLTVT.

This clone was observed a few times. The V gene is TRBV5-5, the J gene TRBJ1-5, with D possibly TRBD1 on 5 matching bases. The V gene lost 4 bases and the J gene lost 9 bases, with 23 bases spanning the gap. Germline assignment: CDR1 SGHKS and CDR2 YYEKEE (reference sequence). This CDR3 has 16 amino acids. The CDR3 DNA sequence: TGTGCCAGCAGCGTAACGGGGGACGGTCCCTTGCGGCCCCAGCATTTT. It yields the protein CASSVTGDGPLRPQHF.

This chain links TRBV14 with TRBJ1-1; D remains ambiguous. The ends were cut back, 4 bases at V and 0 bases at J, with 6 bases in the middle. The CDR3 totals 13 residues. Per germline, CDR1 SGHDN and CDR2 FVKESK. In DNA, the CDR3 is TGTGCCAGCAGCCGGCTCATGAACACTGAAGCTTTCTTT. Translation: CASSRLMNTEAFF.

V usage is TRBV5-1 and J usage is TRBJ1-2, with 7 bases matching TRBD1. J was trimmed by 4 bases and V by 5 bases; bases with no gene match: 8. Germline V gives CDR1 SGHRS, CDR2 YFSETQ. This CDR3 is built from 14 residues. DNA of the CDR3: TGCGCCAGCAGACCCGACAGGGATCCCTATGGCTACACCTTC. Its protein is CASRPDRDPYGYTF.

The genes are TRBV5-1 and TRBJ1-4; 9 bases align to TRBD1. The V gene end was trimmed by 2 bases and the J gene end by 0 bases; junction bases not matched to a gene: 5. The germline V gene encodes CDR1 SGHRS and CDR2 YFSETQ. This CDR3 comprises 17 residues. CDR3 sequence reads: CASSLRTGDATNEKLFF. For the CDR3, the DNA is TGCGCCAGCAGCTTACGGACAGGGGACGCAACTAATGAAAAACTGTTTTTT. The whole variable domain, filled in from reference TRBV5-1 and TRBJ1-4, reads KAGVTQTPRYLIKTRGQQVTLSCSPISGHRSVSWYQQTPGQGLQFLFEYFSETQRNKGNFPGRFSGRQFSNSRSEMNVSTLELGDSALYLCASSLRTGDATNEKLFFGSGTQLSVL.

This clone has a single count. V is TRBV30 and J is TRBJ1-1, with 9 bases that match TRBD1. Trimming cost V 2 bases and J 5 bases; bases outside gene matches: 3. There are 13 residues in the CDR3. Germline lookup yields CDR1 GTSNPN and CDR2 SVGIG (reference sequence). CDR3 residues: CAWSRQGGTEAFF. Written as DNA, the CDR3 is TGTGCCTGGAGTAGACAGGGGGGGACTGAAGCTTTCTTT.

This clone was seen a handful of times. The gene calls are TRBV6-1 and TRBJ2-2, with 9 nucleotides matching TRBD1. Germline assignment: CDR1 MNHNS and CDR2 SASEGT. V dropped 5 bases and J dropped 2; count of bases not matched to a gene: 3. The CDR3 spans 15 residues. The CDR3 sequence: CASSRDRVNTGELFF. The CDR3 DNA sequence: TGTGCCAGCAGTCGGGACAGGGTAAACACCGGGGAGCTGTTTTTT.

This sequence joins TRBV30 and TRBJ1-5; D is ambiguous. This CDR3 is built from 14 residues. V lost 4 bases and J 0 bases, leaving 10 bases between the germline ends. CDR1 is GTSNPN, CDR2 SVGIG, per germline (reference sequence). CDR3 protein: CAWTSQNSNQPQHF. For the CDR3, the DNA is TGTGCCTGGACTTCACAGAATAGCAATCAGCCCCAGCATTTT.

The CDR3 region has the DNA TGTGCCAGCAGTTACTGGCAGACTAACTATGGCTACACCTTC. This gives the protein CASSYWQTNYGYTF. The J gene is TRBJ1-2, the V gene TRBV6-5; no definite D call. This CDR3 is 14 amino acids long. CDR1 is MNHEY and CDR2 is SVGAGI in the germline V gene. V was clipped by 1 base and J by 0 bases, with 6 bases between them.

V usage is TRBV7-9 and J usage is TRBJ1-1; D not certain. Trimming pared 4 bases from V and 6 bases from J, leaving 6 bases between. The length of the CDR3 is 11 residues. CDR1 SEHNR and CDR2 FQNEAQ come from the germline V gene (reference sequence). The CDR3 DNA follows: TGTGCCAGCAGCTCCGTCGCTGAAGCTTTCTTT. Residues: CASSSVAEAFF.

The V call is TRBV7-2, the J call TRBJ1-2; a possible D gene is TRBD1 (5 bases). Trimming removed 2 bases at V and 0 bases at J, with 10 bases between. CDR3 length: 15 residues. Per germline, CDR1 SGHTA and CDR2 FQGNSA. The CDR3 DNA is TGTGCCAGCAGCTTATGGGGCAACGCTAACTATGGCTACACCTTC. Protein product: CASSLWGNANYGYTF.

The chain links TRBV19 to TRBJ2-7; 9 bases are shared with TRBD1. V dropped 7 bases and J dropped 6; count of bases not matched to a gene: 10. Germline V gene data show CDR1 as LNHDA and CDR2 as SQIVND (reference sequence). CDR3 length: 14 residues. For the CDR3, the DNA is TGTGCCAGTACCCCATCGGGACAGGGATCCGAGCAGTACTTC. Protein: CASTPSGQGSEQYF.

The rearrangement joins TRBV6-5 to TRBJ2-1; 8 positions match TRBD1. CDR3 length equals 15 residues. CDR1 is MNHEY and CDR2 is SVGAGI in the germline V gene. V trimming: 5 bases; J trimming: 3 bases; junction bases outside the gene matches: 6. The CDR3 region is CASSRKTGGYNEQFF. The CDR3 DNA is TGTGCCAGCAGTAGGAAAACAGGGGGCTACAATGAGCAGTTCTTC.

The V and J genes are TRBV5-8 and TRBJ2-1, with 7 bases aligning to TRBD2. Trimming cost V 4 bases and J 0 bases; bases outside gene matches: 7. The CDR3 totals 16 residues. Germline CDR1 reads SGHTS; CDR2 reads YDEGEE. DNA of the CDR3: TGTGCCAGCAGCCCCATCGGGGGGTCCTCCTACAATGAGCAGTTCTTC. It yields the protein CASSPIGGSSYNEQFF.

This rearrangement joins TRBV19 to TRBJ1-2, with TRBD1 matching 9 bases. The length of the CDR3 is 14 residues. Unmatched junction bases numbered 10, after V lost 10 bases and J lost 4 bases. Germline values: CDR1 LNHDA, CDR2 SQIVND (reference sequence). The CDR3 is CATSTRGQGYGYTF. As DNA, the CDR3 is TGTGCCACCAGCACCCGGGGACAGGGCTATGGCTACACCTTC. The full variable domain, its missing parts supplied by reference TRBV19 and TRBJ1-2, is DGGITQSPKYLFRKEGQNVTLSCEQNLNHDAMYWYRQDPGQGLRLIYYSQIVNDFQKGDIAEGYSVSREKKESFPLTVTSAQKNPTAFYLCATSTRGQGYGYTFGSGTRLTVV.

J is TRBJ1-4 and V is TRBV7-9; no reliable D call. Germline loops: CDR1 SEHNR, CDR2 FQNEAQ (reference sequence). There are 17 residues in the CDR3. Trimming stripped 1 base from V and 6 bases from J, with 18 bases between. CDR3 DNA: TGTGCCAGCAGCTTAGAAGTAGGGCCTCGGCGGGATGAAAAACTGTTTTTT. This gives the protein CASSLEVGPRRDEKLFF.

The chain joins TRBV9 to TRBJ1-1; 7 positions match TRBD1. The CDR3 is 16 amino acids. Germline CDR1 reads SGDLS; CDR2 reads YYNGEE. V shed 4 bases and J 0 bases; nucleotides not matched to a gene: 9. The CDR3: CASSPSSGQLNTEAFF. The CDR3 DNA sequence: TGTGCCAGCAGCCCTTCGTCGGGACAGCTGAACACTGAAGCTTTCTTT.

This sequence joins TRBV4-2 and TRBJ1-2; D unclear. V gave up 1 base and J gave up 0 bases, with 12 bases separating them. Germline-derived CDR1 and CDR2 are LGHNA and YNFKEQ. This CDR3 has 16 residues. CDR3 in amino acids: CASSQASGGSNYGYTF. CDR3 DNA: TGTGCCAGCAGCCAAGCTTCTGGCGGTTCTAACTATGGCTACACCTTC.

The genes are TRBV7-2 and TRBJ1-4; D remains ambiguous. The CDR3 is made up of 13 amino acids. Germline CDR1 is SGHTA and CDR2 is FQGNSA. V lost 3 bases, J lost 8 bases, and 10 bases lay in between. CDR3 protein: CASSLVEKEKLFF. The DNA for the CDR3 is TGTGCCAGCAGCTTGGTAGAAAAGGAAAAACTGTTTTTT.

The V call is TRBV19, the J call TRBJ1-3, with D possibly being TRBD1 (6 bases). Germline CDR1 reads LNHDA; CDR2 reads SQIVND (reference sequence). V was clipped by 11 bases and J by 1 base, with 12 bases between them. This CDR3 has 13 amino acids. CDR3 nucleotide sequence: TGTGCCCTTGCCGACAGGTCTGGAAACACCATATATTTT. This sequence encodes CALADRSGNTIYF.

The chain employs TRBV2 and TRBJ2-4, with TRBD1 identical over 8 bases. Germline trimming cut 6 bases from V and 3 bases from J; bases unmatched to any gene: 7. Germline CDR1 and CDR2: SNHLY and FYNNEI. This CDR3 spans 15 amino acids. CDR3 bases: TGTGCCAGCAGGGGGGATACAGGGGGCAAAAACATTCAGTACTTC. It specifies CASRGDTGGKNIQYF.

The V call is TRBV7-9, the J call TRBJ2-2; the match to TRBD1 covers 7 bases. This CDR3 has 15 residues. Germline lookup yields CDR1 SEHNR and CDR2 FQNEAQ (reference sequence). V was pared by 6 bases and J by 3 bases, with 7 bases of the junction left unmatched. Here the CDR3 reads CASRQYGTDTGELFF. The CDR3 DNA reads TGTGCCAGCAGACAATACGGGACAGACACCGGGGAGCTGTTTTTT.

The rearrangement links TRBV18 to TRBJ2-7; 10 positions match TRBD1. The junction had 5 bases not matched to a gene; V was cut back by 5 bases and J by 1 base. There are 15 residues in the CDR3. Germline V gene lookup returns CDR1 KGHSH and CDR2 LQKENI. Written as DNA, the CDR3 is TGTGCCAGCTCATCCCCGGGACAGGGGTCCTACGAGCAGTACTTC. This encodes CASSSPGQGSYEQYF.